The 2 T cell receptor beta chains below come from one sample, sequenced in a study of response to subunit inactivated influenza vaccine. TCRdb itself ran the RT-PCR reads through MiXCR, one entry per CDR3 protein. The table has some 500,000 distinct CDR3 sequences, 16% seen once; the top ten hold over 2.5%. The sample in question was CD4+ T cells sorted from PBMCs, obtained less than 25 months after vaccination. The source is a man aged 50 to 69 who received an inactivated influenza vaccine.

This clonotype was counted only a few times. The J gene is TRBJ2-7, the V gene TRBV12-3 or TRBV12-4, with TRBD2 matching 13 bases. The CDR3 sequence is 16 residues long. Trimming at V came to 4 bases and at J to 0 bases, leaving 3 bases not matched to a gene. The chain's CDR3 is CASSWGLAGSSYEQYF. For the CDR3, the DNA is TGTGCCAGCAGTTGGGGACTAGCGGGGTCCTCCTACGAGCAGTACTTC.

This clonotype has just a few counts. The chain joins TRBV20-1 to TRBJ2-1; D is uncertain. This CDR3 has 12 amino acids. Germline V gene lookup returns CDR1 DFQATT and CDR2 SNEGSKA (reference sequence). The ends were cut back, 3 bases at V and 6 bases at J, with 9 bases in the middle. The CDR3 region has the DNA TGCAGTGCTAGTGACGTGCTCAATGAGCAGTTCTTC. It codes for CSASDVLNEQFF.